What follows are 13 T cell receptor beta chains derived from one specimen sequenced in a study of T cells and Merkel cell carcinoma outcomes. Some clones are missing from TCRdb's copy, which holds only in-frame ones; the method was immunoSEQ multiplex PCR. This sample yields fewer than 20,000 clones, of which 87% are seen a single time; more than 7.5% belongs to the top ten. The material sequenced was tumor tissue from Merkel cell carcinoma. These receptors came from a human donor with Merkel cell carcinoma.

CDR3 protein: CASRLDRNTEAFF. As DNA, the CDR3 is TGTGCCAGTAGGTTGGACAGGAACACTGAAGCTTTCTTT. V and J are TRBV19 and TRBJ1-1; weak D call: TRBD1 (6 bases). V was shortened by 6 bases and J by 1 base, with 9 bases between the two germline ends. The length of the CDR3 is 13 residues. The germline V gene encodes CDR1 LNHDA and CDR2 SQIVND (reference sequence).

This chain uses TRBV18 with TRBJ2-7; D gene unclear. The CDR3 totals 17 residues. Germline lookup yields CDR1 KGHSH and CDR2 LQKENI. The V end lost 2 bases, the J end lost 2 bases, and 19 bases lay between the germline ends. The CDR3 nucleotides read TGTGCCAGCTCACCATTAATCGTGTTCAGTGGGGCCTACGAGCAGTACTTC. This encodes CASSPLIVFSGAYEQYF.

The chain couples TRBV19 to TRBJ1-5; D is unresolved. The CDR3 is 14 residues long. Germline CDR1 reads LNHDA; CDR2 reads SQIVND (reference sequence). The ends were cut back, 3 bases at V and 4 bases at J, with 10 bases in the middle. CDR3 DNA sequence: TGTGCCAGTAGTATTCGGGCGGCTAATCAGCCCCAGCATTTT. Translation gives CASSIRAANQPQHF.

This clone was observed a single time. This rearrangement joins TRBV2 to TRBJ1-5; the D is unclear. Germline V gene sequence: CDR1 SNHLY, CDR2 FYNNEI. Trimming took off 6 bases at V and 4 bases at J, with 16 bases between the two ends. The CDR3 spans 15 residues. The chain's CDR3 is CASRVDGLANQPQHF. The CDR3 DNA reads TGTGCCAGCAGGGTAGACGGACTGGCGAATCAGCCCCAGCATTTT.

The chain couples TRBV7-8 to TRBJ2-3, with no clear D. The V end was cut by 2 bases, the J end by 7 bases, with 19 bases between. The germline V gene has CDR1 SGHVS and CDR2 FQNEAQ. The CDR3 is 16 amino acids. In DNA form, the CDR3 reads TGTGCCAGCAGCTTATCAGGAAACCTACATACATATACGCAGTATTTT. Translated: CASSLSGNLHTYTQYF.

This clone was recorded once. The genes are TRBV7-3 and TRBJ2-3; D not certain. Trimming removed 1 base at V and 5 bases at J, with 7 bases between. This CDR3 has 13 amino acids. From germline, CDR1 is SGHTA and CDR2 FQGTGA. CDR3 loop: CASSLMRQDTQYF. CDR3 nucleotide sequence: TGTGCCAGCAGCTTAATGAGACAAGATACGCAGTATTTT.

This chain uses TRBV9 with TRBJ1-4; the D is unclear. The germline V gene has CDR1 SGDLS and CDR2 YYNGEE. This CDR3 has 17 residues. The V gene lost 1 base and the J gene lost 5 bases, with 18 bases spanning the gap. Here the CDR3 reads CASSVTPETHLNEKLFF. In DNA, the CDR3 is TGTGCCAGCAGCGTAACCCCCGAGACACACCTAAATGAAAAACTGTTTTTT.

The chain carries TRBV19 and TRBJ2-1, with TRBD2 matching 10 bases. Germline loops: CDR1 LNHDA, CDR2 SQIVND (reference sequence). V lost 6 bases and J lost 4; bases outside the gene matches: 3. This CDR3 contains 14 residues. CDR3 nucleotides: TGTGCCAGTAGCCTAGCGGGAGCGTACAATGAGCAGTTCTTC. Translated, it gives CASSLAGAYNEQFF. Combining the CDR3 with reference TRBV19 and TRBJ2-1 gives the whole variable domain DGGITQSPKYLFRKEGQNVTLSCEQNLNHDAMYWYRQDPGQGLRLIYYSQIVNDFQKGDIAEGYSVSREKKESFPLTVTSAQKNPTAFYLCASSLAGAYNEQFFGPGTRLTVL.

This clone was found a few times. The V gene is TRBV28, the J gene TRBJ2-3; weak D call: TRBD1 (6 bases). Germline lookup yields CDR1 MDHEN and CDR2 SYDVKM. V lost 5 bases to trimming and J lost 1 base, with 16 bases between them. This CDR3 has 16 amino acids. CDR3 loop: CASSPLVGAGTDTQYF. The CDR3 DNA is TGTGCCAGCAGTCCATTAGTGGGGGCGGGCACAGATACGCAGTATTTT. The full variable domain, with the rest looked up from reference TRBV28 and TRBJ2-3, is DVKVTQSSRYLVKRTGEKVFLECVQDMDHENMFWYRQDPGLGLRLIYFSYDVKMKEKGDIPEGYSVSREKKERFSLILESASTNQTSMYLCASSPLVGAGTDTQYFGPGTRLTVL.

The count of this clone is one. The chain couples TRBV29-1 to TRBJ2-1, with 13 nucleotides matching TRBD2. With V trimmed by 5 bases and J by 6 bases, 4 bases remained unmatched. The length of the CDR3 is 14 residues. Germline V gene data show CDR1 as SQVTM and CDR2 as ANQGSEA. CDR3 amino acids: CSVPTSGRLNEQFF. The DNA for the CDR3 is TGCAGCGTTCCGACTAGCGGGAGGCTCAATGAGCAGTTCTTC.

This clone has a single count. The chain couples TRBV5-5 to TRBJ2-3, with 9 bases lining up with TRBD2. J lost 3 bases, V lost 6 bases, and 8 bases had no gene match. Per germline, CDR1 SGHKS and CDR2 YYEKEE (reference sequence). CDR3 length: 15 amino acids. As DNA, the CDR3 is TGTGCCAGCAAAGCGGGAGGCGTCGGTACAGATACGCAGTATTTT. Its translation: CASKAGGVGTDTQYF.

The chain links TRBV2 to TRBJ1-2; 7 nucleotides line up with TRBD1. The CDR3 extends over 12 amino acids. Germline CDR1 is SNHLY and CDR2 is FYNNEI. Germline trimming cut 5 bases from V and 8 bases from J; bases unmatched to any gene: 5. In nucleotides, the CDR3 is TGTGCCAGCAGTTCCGACAGGGTGGGCTACACCTTC. Translated, it gives CASSSDRVGYTF.

The chain employs TRBV5-4 and TRBJ2-1, with D perhaps being TRBD1 or TRBD2 (5 bases each). V gave up 3 bases and J gave up 5 bases, with 15 bases separating them. The V gene's germline CDR1 is SGHNT and CDR2 YYREEE (reference sequence). This CDR3 spans 15 amino acids. The CDR3 DNA reads as TGTGCCAGCAGCTCAGCAGGGAGTGCCCACAATGAGCAGTTCTTC. Translation gives CASSSAGSAHNEQFF.